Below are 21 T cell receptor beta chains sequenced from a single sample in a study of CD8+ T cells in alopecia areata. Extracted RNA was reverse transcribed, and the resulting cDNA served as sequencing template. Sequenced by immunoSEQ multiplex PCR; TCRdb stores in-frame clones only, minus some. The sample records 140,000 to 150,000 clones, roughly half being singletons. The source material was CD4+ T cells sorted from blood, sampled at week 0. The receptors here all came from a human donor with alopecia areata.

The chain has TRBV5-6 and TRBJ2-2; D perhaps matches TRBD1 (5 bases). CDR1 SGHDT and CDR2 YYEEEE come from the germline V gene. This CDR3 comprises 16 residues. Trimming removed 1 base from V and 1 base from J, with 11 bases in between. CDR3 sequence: CASSLRAGQNTGELFF. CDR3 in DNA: TGTGCCAGCAGCTTGAGGGCAGGGCAGAACACCGGGGAGCTGTTTTTT.

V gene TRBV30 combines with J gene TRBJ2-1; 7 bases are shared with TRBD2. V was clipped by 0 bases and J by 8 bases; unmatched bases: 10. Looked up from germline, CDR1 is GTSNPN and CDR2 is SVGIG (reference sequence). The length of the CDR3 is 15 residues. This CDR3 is CAWSVLSGYLDEQFF. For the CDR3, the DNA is TGTGCCTGGAGTGTACTTAGCGGGTACTTGGATGAGCAGTTCTTC.

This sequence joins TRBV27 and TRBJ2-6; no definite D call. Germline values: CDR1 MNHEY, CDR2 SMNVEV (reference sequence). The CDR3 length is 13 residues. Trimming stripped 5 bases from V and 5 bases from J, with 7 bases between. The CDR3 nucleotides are TGTGCCAGCAGTCCACGTTGGGCCAACGTCCTGACTTTC. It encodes CASSPRWANVLTF. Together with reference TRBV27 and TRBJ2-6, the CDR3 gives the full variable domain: EAQVTQNPRYLITVTGKKLTVTCSQNMNHEYMSWYRQDPGLGLRQIYYSMNVEVTDKGDVPEGYKVSRKEKRNFPLILESPSPNQTSLYFCASSPRWANVLTFGAGSRLTVL.

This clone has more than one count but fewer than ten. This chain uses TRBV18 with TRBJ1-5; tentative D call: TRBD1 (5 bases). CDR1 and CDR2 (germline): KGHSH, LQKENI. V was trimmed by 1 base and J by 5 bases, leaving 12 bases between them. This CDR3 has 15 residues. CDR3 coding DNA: TGTGCCAGCTCACCACTCAGGGTAATGGATCAGCCCCAGCATTTT. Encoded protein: CASSPLRVMDQPQHF.

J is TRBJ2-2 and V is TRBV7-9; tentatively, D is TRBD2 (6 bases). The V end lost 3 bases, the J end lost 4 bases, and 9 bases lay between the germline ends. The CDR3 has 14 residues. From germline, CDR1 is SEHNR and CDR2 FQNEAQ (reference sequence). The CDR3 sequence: CASSLGLSTGELFF. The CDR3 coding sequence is TGTGCCAGCAGCTTGGGACTTAGCACCGGGGAGCTGTTTTTT.

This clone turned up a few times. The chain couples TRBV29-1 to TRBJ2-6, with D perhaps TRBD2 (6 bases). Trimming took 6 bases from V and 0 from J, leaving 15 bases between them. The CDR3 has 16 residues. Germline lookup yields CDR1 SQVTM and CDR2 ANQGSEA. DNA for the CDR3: TGCAGCGTCCGGACTACGAACCTCTCTGGGGCCAACGTCCTGACTTTC. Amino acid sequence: CSVRTTNLSGANVLTF.

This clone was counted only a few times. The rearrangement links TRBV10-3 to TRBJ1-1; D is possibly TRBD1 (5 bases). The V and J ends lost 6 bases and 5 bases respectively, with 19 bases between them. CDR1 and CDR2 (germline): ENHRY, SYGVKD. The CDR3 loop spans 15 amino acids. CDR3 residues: CAISDSLGRGTEAFF. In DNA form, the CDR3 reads TGTGCCATCAGCGACTCCCTTGGGAGGGGTACTGAAGCTTTCTTT.

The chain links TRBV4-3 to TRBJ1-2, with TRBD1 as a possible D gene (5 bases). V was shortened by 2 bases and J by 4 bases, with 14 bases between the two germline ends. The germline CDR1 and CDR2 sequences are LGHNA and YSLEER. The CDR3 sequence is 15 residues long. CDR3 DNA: TGCGCCAGCAGCCAATCCCGACAGCCTACCTATGGCTACACCTTC. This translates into CASSQSRQPTYGYTF.

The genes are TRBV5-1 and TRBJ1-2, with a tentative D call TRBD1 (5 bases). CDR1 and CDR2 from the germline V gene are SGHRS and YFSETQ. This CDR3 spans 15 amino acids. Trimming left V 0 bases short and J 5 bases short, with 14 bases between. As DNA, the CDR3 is TGCGCCAGCAGCTTGGAGGGTCGGGGCGGATATGGCTACACCTTC. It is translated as CASSLEGRGGYGYTF.

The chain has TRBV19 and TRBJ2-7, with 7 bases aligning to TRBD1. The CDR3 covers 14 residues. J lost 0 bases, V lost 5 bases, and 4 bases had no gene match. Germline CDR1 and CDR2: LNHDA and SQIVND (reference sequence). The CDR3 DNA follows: TGTGCCAGTAGTGCGGACAGGATCTCCTACGAGCAGTACTTC. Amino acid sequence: CASSADRISYEQYF. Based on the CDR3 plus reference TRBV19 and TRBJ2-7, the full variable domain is DGGITQSPKYLFRKEGQNVTLSCEQNLNHDAMYWYRQDPGQGLRLIYYSQIVNDFQKGDIAEGYSVSREKKESFPLTVTSAQKNPTAFYLCASSADRISYEQYFGPGTRLTVT.

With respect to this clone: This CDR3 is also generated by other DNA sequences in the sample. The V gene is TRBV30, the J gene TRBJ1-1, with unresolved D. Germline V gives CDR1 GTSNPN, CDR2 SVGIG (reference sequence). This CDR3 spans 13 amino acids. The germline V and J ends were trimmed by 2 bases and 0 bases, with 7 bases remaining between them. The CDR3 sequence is CAWSPTVNTEAFF. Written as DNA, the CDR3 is TGTGCCTGGAGTCCTACAGTGAACACTGAAGCTTTCTTT.

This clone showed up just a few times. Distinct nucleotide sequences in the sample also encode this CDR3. The CDR3 here is CASSLLFQTSGIERTQYF. In DNA, the CDR3 is TGTGCCAGCAGCCTACTCTTTCAGACTAGCGGGATCGAGAGGACGCAGTATTTT. The chain employs TRBV13 and TRBJ2-3, with TRBD2 identical over 11 bases. From germline, CDR1 is PRHDT and CDR2 FYEKMQ (reference sequence). The CDR3 spans 18 residues. V gave up 5 bases and J gave up 9 bases; unmatched junction bases: 19.

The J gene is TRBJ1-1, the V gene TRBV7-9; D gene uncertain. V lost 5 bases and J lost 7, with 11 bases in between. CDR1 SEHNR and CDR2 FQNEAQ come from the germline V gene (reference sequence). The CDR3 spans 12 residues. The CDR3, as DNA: TGTGCCAGCAGCGAAGACCGGGATGAAGCTTTCTTT. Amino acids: CASSEDRDEAFF.

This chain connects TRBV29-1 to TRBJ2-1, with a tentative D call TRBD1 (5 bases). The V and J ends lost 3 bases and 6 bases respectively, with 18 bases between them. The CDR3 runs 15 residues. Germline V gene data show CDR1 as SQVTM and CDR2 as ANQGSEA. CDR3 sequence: CSVEVGQGARNEQFF. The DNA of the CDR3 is TGCAGCGTTGAGGTGGGCCAGGGCGCGCGCAATGAGCAGTTCTTC.

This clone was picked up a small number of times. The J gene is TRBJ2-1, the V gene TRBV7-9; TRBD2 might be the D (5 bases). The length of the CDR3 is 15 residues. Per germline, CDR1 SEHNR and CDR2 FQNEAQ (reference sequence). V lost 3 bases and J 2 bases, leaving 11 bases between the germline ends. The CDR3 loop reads CASSFSRGTYNEQFF. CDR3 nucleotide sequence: TGTGCCAGCAGCTTCTCACGGGGAACCTACAATGAGCAGTTCTTC.

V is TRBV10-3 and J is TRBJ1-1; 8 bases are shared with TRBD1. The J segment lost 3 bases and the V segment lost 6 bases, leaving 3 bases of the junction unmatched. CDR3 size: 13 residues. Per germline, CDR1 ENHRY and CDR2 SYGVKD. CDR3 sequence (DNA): TGTGCCATCAGCGAGGACAGGGACACTGAAGCTTTCTTT. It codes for CAISEDRDTEAFF.

In DNA, the CDR3 is TGTGCCAGCAGCTTAGGCGGGGCGTCCCCTACTTATTCCTACGAGCAGTACTTC. It translates to CASSLGGASPTYSYEQYF. This chain uses TRBV11-2 with TRBJ2-7; D is perhaps TRBD2 (6 bases). The CDR3 extends over 18 amino acids. CDR1 is SGHAT and CDR2 is FQNNGV in the germline V gene. The ends were cut back, 1 base at V and 1 base at J, with 20 bases in the middle.

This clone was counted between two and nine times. The CDR3, as DNA: TGTGCCAGCAGCGTAGGGGGACTAGCGTCCTACGAGCAGTACTTC. It specifies CASSVGGLASYEQYF. This chain uses TRBV9 with TRBJ2-7; TRBD2 matches at 10 bases. The J segment lost 1 base and the V segment lost 0 bases, leaving 1 base of the junction unmatched. Germline V gives CDR1 SGDLS, CDR2 YYNGEE. This CDR3 is 15 amino acids long. Complete variable domain (other parts from reference TRBV9 and TRBJ2-7): DSGVTQTPKHLITATGQRVTLRCSPRSGDLSVYWYQQSLDQGLQFLIQYYNGEERAKGNILERFSAQQFPDLHSELNLSSLELGDSALYFCASSVGGLASYEQYFGPGTRLTVT.

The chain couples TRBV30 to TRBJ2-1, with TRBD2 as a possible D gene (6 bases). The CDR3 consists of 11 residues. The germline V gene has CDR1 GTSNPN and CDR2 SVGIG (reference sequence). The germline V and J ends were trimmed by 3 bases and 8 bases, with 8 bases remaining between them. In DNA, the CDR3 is TGTGCCTGGAGGTGGGACTATGAGCAGTTCTTC. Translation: CAWRWDYEQFF.

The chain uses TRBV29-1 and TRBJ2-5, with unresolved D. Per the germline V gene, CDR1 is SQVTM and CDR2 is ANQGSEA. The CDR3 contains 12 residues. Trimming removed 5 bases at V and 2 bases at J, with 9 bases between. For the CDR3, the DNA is TGCAGCGTTCCCGACTGGCAAGAGACCCAGTACTTC. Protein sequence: CSVPDWQETQYF.

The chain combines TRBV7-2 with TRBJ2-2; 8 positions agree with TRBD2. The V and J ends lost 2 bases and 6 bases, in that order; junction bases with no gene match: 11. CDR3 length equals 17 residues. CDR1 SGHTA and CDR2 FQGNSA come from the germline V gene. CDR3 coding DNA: TGTGCCAGCAGCTTAATTCTGGCGGGAGGACGTGCCGGGGAGCTGTTTTTT. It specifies CASSLILAGGRAGELFF. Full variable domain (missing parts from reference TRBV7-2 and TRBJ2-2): GAGVSQSPSNKVTEKGKDVELRCDPISGHTALYWYRQSLGQGLEFLIYFQGNSAPDKSGLPSDRFSAERTGGSVSTLTIQRTQQEDSAVYLCASSLILAGGRAGELFFGEGSRLTVL.